Below are 26 T cell receptor beta chains sequenced from a single sample in a study of blood T cell repertoires in COVID-19. The method was immunoSEQ multiplex PCR; TCRdb's version includes in-frame clones alone and lacks a portion of them. The sample holds approximately 250,000 clones, about 80% seen once. Sequenced: peripheral blood. These receptors all stem from a human donor in a cohort sampled during active COVID-19.

This clone was recorded at least ten times. The chain has TRBV5-5 and TRBJ2-2; TRBD1 matches at 10 bases. This CDR3 is built from 16 residues. Germline V gene sequence: CDR1 SGHKS, CDR2 YYEKEE (reference sequence). V lost 3 bases and J lost 8; bases outside the gene matches: 10. The chain's CDR3 is CASSSTGGAGTGELFF. In nucleotides, the CDR3 is TGTGCCAGCAGCTCGACAGGGGGCGCAGGGACAGGGGAGCTGTTTTTT.

The chain recombines TRBV5-1 with TRBJ1-2, with a tentative D call TRBD1 (6 bases). The CDR3 runs 13 residues. The V gene's germline CDR1 is SGHRS and CDR2 YFSETQ. Trimming removed 4 bases from V and 7 bases from J, with 14 bases in between. The CDR3 DNA reads TGCGCCAGCAGCATGACAGGACCCGCTGGCTACACCTTC. Its protein product is CASSMTGPAGYTF.

The chain is built from TRBV7-2 and TRBJ1-5, with 9 bases identical to TRBD1. CDR1 SGHTA and CDR2 FQGNSA come from the germline V gene. The CDR3 loop spans 15 amino acids. V lost 4 bases to trimming and J lost 4 bases; unmatched junction nucleotides: 5. The CDR3 bases are TGTGCCAGCAGCTCCCCCGGGACAGGGAATCAGCCCCAGCATTTT. It yields the protein CASSSPGTGNQPQHF. The full variable domain, rest sourced from reference TRBV7-2 and TRBJ1-5, is GAGVSQSPSNKVTEKGKDVELRCDPISGHTALYWYRQSLGQGLEFLIYFQGNSAPDKSGLPSDRFSAERTGGSVSTLTIQRTQQEDSAVYLCASSSPGTGNQPQHFGDGTRLSIL.

V is TRBV19 and J is TRBJ2-7; a weak D match, TRBD2 (6 bases). Per germline, CDR1 LNHDA and CDR2 SQIVND (reference sequence). Trimming took 7 bases from V and 6 from J, leaving 22 bases between them. CDR3 length: 15 amino acids. CDR3: CASTEVGGTMTEQYF. The CDR3 nucleotides are TGTGCCAGTACTGAAGTCGGAGGGACCATGACCGAGCAGTACTTC.

V and J are TRBV5-1 and TRBJ2-1; 11 bases are shared with TRBD2. The ends lost 2 bases at V and 3 bases at J; junction bases unmatched: 7. The germline V gene encodes CDR1 SGHRS and CDR2 YFSETQ. The CDR3 consists of 17 residues. The CDR3 coding sequence is TGCGCCAGCAGCTTACTTAGCGGGAGGGCGTTCTACAATGAGCAGTTCTTC. Encoded protein: CASSLLSGRAFYNEQFF.

The chain is built from TRBV19 and TRBJ1-3, with TRBD1 matching over 8 bases. The CDR3 loop spans 14 amino acids. Per the germline V gene, CDR1 is LNHDA and CDR2 is SQIVND (reference sequence). Germline trimming cut 6 bases from V and 4 bases from J; bases unmatched to any gene: 5. CDR3 bases: TGTGCCAGTAGAATCGGACAGGGAGGAAACACCATATATTTT. Encoded protein: CASRIGQGGNTIYF. Filled out from reference TRBV19 and TRBJ1-3, the complete variable domain reads DGGITQSPKYLFRKEGQNVTLSCEQNLNHDAMYWYRQDPGQGLRLIYYSQIVNDFQKGDIAEGYSVSREKKESFPLTVTSAQKNPTAFYLCASRIGQGGNTIYFGEGSWLTVV.

The CDR3 coding sequence is TGTGCCAGCAGCTTATCCCGACAGGGCCTAGACAATCAGCCCCAGCATTTT. Translated, it gives CASSLSRQGLDNQPQHF. The V gene is TRBV7-4, the J gene TRBJ1-5, with 7 bases identical to TRBD1. Germline values: CDR1 SGHVT, CDR2 SQSDAQ. Losses at the gene ends were 2 bases for V and 3 bases for J; bases not matched to a gene: 10. The length of the CDR3 is 17 residues.

This chain joins TRBV6-6 and TRBJ1-3, with D maybe TRBD1 (5 bases). V lost 8 bases, J lost 4 bases, and 15 bases lay in between. Germline V gene data show CDR1 as MNHNY and CDR2 as SVGAGI (reference sequence). CDR3 size: 14 residues. The CDR3 loop is CASRSTGAGNTIYF. CDR3 DNA sequence: TGTGCCAGCCGATCCACAGGTGCAGGAAACACCATATATTTT.

The V call is TRBV7-2, the J call TRBJ2-1; possible D gene TRBD2, 7 bases. CDR3 size: 16 residues. Germline assignment: CDR1 SGHTA and CDR2 FQGNSA. Between the trimmed V and J ends, which lost 2 bases and 9 bases, there was a span of 20 bases. CDR3 sequence (DNA): TGTGCCAGCAGCTTAAGGGGGGGGCTACCCGCGGGTGAGCAGTTCTTC. Its translation is CASSLRGGLPAGEQFF.

This clone was counted only a few times. The rearrangement links TRBV2 to TRBJ1-6; TRBD1 is a possible D gene (5 bases). The CDR3 is 15 residues long. V was clipped by 5 bases and J by 7 bases, with 15 bases between them. CDR1 and CDR2 (germline): SNHLY, FYNNEI. In nucleotides, the CDR3 is TGTGCCAGCAGTTCTTTACAGGTCCCAAATTCACCCCTCCACTTT. As protein: CASSSLQVPNSPLHF.

The rearrangement joins TRBV5-4 to TRBJ1-4; D not certain. V lost 4 bases and J 0 bases, leaving 10 bases between the germline ends. The germline V gene has CDR1 SGHNT and CDR2 YYREEE (reference sequence). The CDR3 extends over 15 amino acids. The CDR3 here is CASSLLGTTNEKLFF. CDR3 DNA: TGTGCCAGCAGCCTCCTCGGGACAACTAATGAAAAACTGTTTTTT.

The chain has TRBV28 and TRBJ2-3; TRBD2 is a possible D gene (6 bases). Germline-derived CDR1 and CDR2 are MDHEN and SYDVKM. The CDR3 is 13 amino acids. V lost 6 bases, J lost 2 bases, and 9 bases lay in between. CDR3 in amino acids: CASSRDSTDTQYF. CDR3 nucleotide sequence: TGTGCCAGCAGCAGGGACTCCACAGATACGCAGTATTTT. Together with reference TRBV28 and TRBJ2-3, the CDR3 gives the full variable domain: DVKVTQSSRYLVKRTGEKVFLECVQDMDHENMFWYRQDPGLGLRLIYFSYDVKMKEKGDIPEGYSVSREKKERFSLILESASTNQTSMYLCASSRDSTDTQYFGPGTRLTVL.

This clone was found a few times. The chain has TRBV5-1 and TRBJ1-1; 11 bases match TRBD1. Germline V gene data show CDR1 as SGHRS and CDR2 as YFSETQ. The CDR3 runs 15 residues. V dropped 2 bases and J dropped 5; count of bases not matched to a gene: 5. CDR3 amino acids: CASSFGQGASTEAFF. CDR3 coding DNA: TGCGCCAGCAGCTTCGGACAGGGGGCAAGTACTGAAGCTTTCTTT.

The J gene is TRBJ2-2, the V gene TRBV5-1; 9 bases fit TRBD2. In germline, CDR1 is SGHRS, CDR2 YFSETQ. The CDR3 is made up of 15 amino acids. V dropped 4 bases and J dropped 6; count of bases not matched to a gene: 7. The CDR3 DNA reads as TGCGCCAGCAGCGGGGCTAGCGGGGTCGCCGGGGAGCTGTTTTTT. Protein product: CASSGASGVAGELFF.

This sequence joins TRBV19 and TRBJ1-5; possible D gene TRBD1, 6 bases. CDR1 is LNHDA and CDR2 is SQIVND in the germline V gene (reference sequence). Trimming took off 8 bases at V and 6 bases at J, with 17 bases between the two ends. The CDR3 has 14 residues. This chain's CDR3 is CASRLQGGGQPQHF. CDR3 sequence (DNA): TGTGCCAGTCGGTTACAGGGTGGAGGTCAGCCCCAGCATTTT.

V usage is TRBV19 and J usage is TRBJ2-5; perhaps TRBD1 as D (5 bases). The CDR3 has 16 amino acids. Germline V CDR1 and CDR2: LNHDA, SQIVND (reference sequence). V was pared by 2 bases and J by 3 bases, with 16 bases between. The CDR3 loop reads CASSIRQGGVKETQYF. CDR3 bases: TGTGCCAGTAGTATACGGCAGGGTGGGGTTAAAGAGACCCAGTACTTC.

This rearrangement joins TRBV10-3 to TRBJ1-1, with 7 bases lining up with TRBD1. J was trimmed by 2 bases and V by 5 bases; bases with no gene match: 5. The CDR3 sequence is 14 residues long. CDR1 and CDR2 (germline): ENHRY, SYGVKD. CDR3 nucleotide sequence: TGTGCCATCAGTTGGACAGGTGGAAACACTGAAGCTTTCTTT. Its protein product is CAISWTGGNTEAFF.

The V call is TRBV20-1, the J call TRBJ2-7; possibly TRBD2 for D (5 bases). The CDR3 extends over 11 amino acids. Trimming shortened V by 6 bases and J by 7 bases, and 13 bases separated the two germline ends. Looked up from germline, CDR1 is DFQATT and CDR2 is SNEGSKA (reference sequence). CDR3 DNA: TGCAGTGCCACAGCACCGGGGGAGCAGTACTTC. Its translation: CSATAPGEQYF.

The chain joins TRBV11-2 to TRBJ2-3; 7 bases are a match to TRBD1. The CDR3 is made up of 13 amino acids. Germline V gene sequence: CDR1 SGHAT, CDR2 FQNNGV. J gave up 4 bases and V 9 bases, and 7 bases lay outside the gene matches. CDR3 region: CASTTGPADTQYF. In DNA, the CDR3 is TGTGCCAGTACGACAGGGCCCGCAGATACGCAGTATTTT. The whole variable domain, remainder taken from reference TRBV11-2 and TRBJ2-3, is EAGVAQSPRYKIIEKRQSVAFWCNPISGHATLYWYQQILGQGPKLLIQFQNNGVVDDSQLPKDRFSAERLKGVDSTLKIQPAKLEDSAVYLCASTTGPADTQYFGPGTRLTVL.

V usage is TRBV4-2 and J usage is TRBJ2-1; D might be TRBD2 (5 bases). V was shortened by 0 bases and J by 1 base, with 7 bases between the two germline ends. This CDR3 contains 15 residues. Germline values: CDR1 LGHNA, CDR2 YNFKEQ. The CDR3 loop reads CASSQDAGSYNEQFF. DNA for the CDR3: TGTGCCAGCAGCCAAGACGCGGGTTCCTACAATGAGCAGTTCTTC.

The rearrangement uses TRBV5-4 and TRBJ2-3; 9 bases are shared with TRBD1. This CDR3 spans 14 amino acids. In germline, CDR1 is SGHNT, CDR2 YYREEE (reference sequence). The V and J ends lost 4 bases and 6 bases, in that order; junction bases with no gene match: 6. CDR3 sequence (DNA): TGTGCCAGCAGCAAAGGACAGGGGCGGGATACGCAGTATTTT. It encodes CASSKGQGRDTQYF. The whole variable domain, remainder taken from reference TRBV5-4 and TRBJ2-3, is ETGVTQSPTHLIKTRGQQVTLRCSSQSGHNTVSWYQQALGQGPQFIFQYYREEENGRGNFPPRFSGLQFPNYSSELNVNALELDDSALYLCASSKGQGRDTQYFGPGTRLTVL.

The chain is built from TRBV28 and TRBJ2-7; D is undetermined. This CDR3 has 17 amino acids. V shed 3 bases and J shed 1 base, with 19 bases lying between them. The germline gives CDR1 MDHEN, CDR2 SYDVKM. The CDR3 DNA reads TGTGCCAGCAGTTTTTACCCCTCGACTTCACGATCCTACGAGCAGTACTTC. Translated, it gives CASSFYPSTSRSYEQYF.

This chain's CDR3 is CASSQGRSGIYEQYF. The CDR3 nucleotides read TGTGCCAGCAGCCAAGGGAGATCCGGTATCTACGAGCAGTACTTC. The rearrangement links TRBV4-2 to TRBJ2-7; D unresolved. Germline V gene data show CDR1 as LGHNA and CDR2 as YNFKEQ. V shed 1 base and J shed 3 bases, with 13 bases lying between them. The CDR3 runs 15 residues.

The table lists this clone with a few counts. The chain joins TRBV6-2 or TRBV6-3 to TRBJ1-5; D is undetermined. The V end was cut by 5 bases, the J end by 11 bases, with 19 bases between. The CDR3 is 14 amino acids. The germline CDR1 and CDR2 sequences are MNHEY and SVGEGT. The chain's CDR3 is CASSLGILGLSQHF. As DNA, the CDR3 is TGTGCCAGCAGTCTGGGGATACTAGGACTGTCCCAGCATTTT.

This clone was counted between two and nine times. J is TRBJ2-7 and V is TRBV2; 12 nucleotides line up with TRBD2. Losses at the gene ends were 4 bases for V and 3 bases for J; bases not matched to a gene: 10. In germline, CDR1 is SNHLY, CDR2 FYNNEI. The CDR3 spans 17 residues. The CDR3 sequence: CASSAGASGRARYEQYF. The DNA for the CDR3 is TGTGCCAGCAGTGCGGGGGCTAGCGGGAGGGCCCGCTACGAGCAGTACTTC.

To note about this clone: The junction and the germline gene differ at one end; a read error may be behind it. V is TRBV7-9 and J is TRBJ2-7; D not certain. Germline V gene lookup returns CDR1 SEHNR and CDR2 FQNEAQ (reference sequence). The CDR3 sequence is 12 residues long. DNA for the CDR3: TGTGCCAGCAGCTTAAGTCACAGTGGAAGATCCTTC. This sequence encodes CASSLSHSGRSF. The full variable domain, rest sourced from reference TRBV7-9 and TRBJ2-7, is DTGVSQNPRHKITKRGQNVTFRCDPISEHNRLYWYRQTLGQGPEFLTYFQNEAQLEKSRLLSDRFSAERPKGSFSTLEIQRTEQGDSAMYLCASSLSHSGRSFGPGTRLTVT.